This is a list of T cell receptor beta chains from one sample in a study of immune cell composition in non-small cell lung cancer. Libraries were prepared by immunoSEQ multiplex PCR; TCRdb keeps only in-frame clonotypes and omits some of them. The sample lists some 2,000 clones; about 80% were seen once. The sequenced sample consisted of lung tumor tissue. All receptors come from a human donor with non-small cell lung cancer. Both conserved end residues are part of each CDR3. The D gene is left open where the match is weak. The size field is filled for only some rows; it gives once, few, many or a size class.

abundance	v_gene	d_gene	j_gene	CDR3aa	CDR3nt
few	TRBV4-3	TRBD2	TRBJ2-1	CASSQDPASGGYNEQFF	TGCGCCAGCAGCCAAGATCCGGCTAGCGGGGGCTACAATGAGCAGTTCTTC
.	TRBV11-2	TRBD2	TRBJ2-1	CASSLREAGGTNEQFF	TGTGCCAGCAGCTTACGGGAGGCGGGAGGGACCAATGAGCAGTTCTTC
.	TRBV5-6	.	TRBJ2-1	CASSLLAGPWNEQFF	TGTGCCAGCAGCTTGTTGGCAGGCCCATGGAATGAGCAGTTCTTC
few	TRBV28	.	TRBJ1-4	CASSPPPGFEKLFF	TGTGCCAGCTCACCTCCTCCAGGGTTTGAAAAACTGTTTTTT
.	TRBV4-2	.	TRBJ2-1	CASSQDGTQSNEQFF	TGTGCCAGCAGCCAAGATGGTACACAGAGCAATGAGCAGTTCTTC
.	TRBV11-3	TRBD2	TRBJ2-1	CASSLESGNGLRRAFF	TGTGCCAGCAGCTTAGAGAGCGGGAACGGCCTGAGAAGGGCGTTCTTC
once	TRBV5-5	TRBD2	TRBJ2-7	CASSRLAGVYEQYF	TGTGCCAGCAGCAGACTAGCGGGAGTGTACGAGCAGTACTTC
.	TRBV6-5	.	TRBJ2-1	CASSTTNYYNEQFF	TGTGCCAGCAGTACGACCAACTACTACAATGAGCAGTTCTTC
.	TRBV20-1	.	TRBJ2-5	CSALNGETQYF	TGCAGTGCCTTGAACGGGGAGACCCAGTACTTC
once	TRBV2	TRBD2	TRBJ2-1	CASSEASGRNEQFF	TGTGCCAGCAGTGAAGCTAGCGGGAGGAATGAGCAGTTCTTC
.	TRBV2	TRBD2	TRBJ2-5	CASTGASGGAGETQYF	TGTGCCAGCACAGGGGCTAGCGGGGGGGCCGGGGAGACCCAGTACTTC
.	TRBV18	TRBD1	TRBJ2-7	CASSPGTGGEQYF	TGTGCCAGCTCGCCCGGGACAGGGGGAGAGCAGTACTTC
.	TRBV5-1	.	TRBJ2-7	CASSRGGSSYEQYF	TGCGCCAGCTCGCGAGGGGGAAGCTCCTACGAGCAGTACTTC
once	TRBV28	.	TRBJ2-1	CASSVQGGYNEQFF	TGTGCCAGCAGCGTCCAGGGCGGTTACAATGAGCAGTTCTTC
few	TRBV18	.	TRBJ1-5	CASFGDNQPQHF	TGTGCCAGCTTCGGAGACAATCAGCCCCAGCATTTT
.	TRBV7-8	.	TRBJ1-4	CASSLNREKLFF	TGTGCCAGCAGCTTGAACCGGGAAAAACTGTTTTTT
.	TRBV19	.	TRBJ1-2	CASSVQDFYGYTF	TGTGCCAGTAGTGTTCAGGACTTCTATGGCTACACCTTC
.	TRBV6-1	TRBD2	TRBJ2-7	CASQLWGGKAYEQYF	TGTGCCAGCCAACTTTGGGGGGGGAAGGCCTACGAGCAGTACTTC
few	TRBV25-1	TRBD1	TRBJ1-1	CASTAGTGMAFF	TGTGCCAGCACAGCCGGGACAGGAATGGCTTTCTTT
.	TRBV7-2	TRBD2	TRBJ2-5	CASSLGTSGGRETQYF	TGTGCCAGCAGCCTAGGGACTAGCGGGGGGAGGGAGACCCAGTACTTC
once	TRBV9	.	TRBJ2-2	CASSVDLGAGELFF	TGTGCCAGCAGCGTAGACTTAGGAGCCGGGGAGCTGTTTTTT
.	TRBV29-1	.	TRBJ2-7	CSVRRTDEQYF	TGCAGCGTTCGACGGACAGACGAGCAGTACTTC
once	TRBV5-4	.	TRBJ2-1	CASSLPTRENEQFF	TGTGCCAGCAGCTTGCCGACTAGGGAGAATGAGCAGTTCTTC
.	TRBV5-1	.	TRBJ1-4	CASSLGTEGEKLFF	TGCGCCAGCAGCTTGGGGACAGAGGGGGAAAAACTGTTTTTT
medium-sized	TRBV10-1	.	TRBJ2-2	CASRAEEGTNTGELFF	TGCGCCAGCAGAGCGGAGGAGGGGACGAACACCGGGGAGCTGTTTTTT
.	TRBV2	TRBD2	TRBJ2-1	CASSLQGGGSYDEQFF	TGTGCCAGCAGTCTTCAGGGAGGCGGGAGCTACGATGAGCAGTTCTTC
.	TRBV5-4	.	TRBJ2-1	CASSGKEGADNEQFF	TGTGCCAGCAGTGGAAAGGAGGGGGCCGACAATGAGCAGTTCTTC
.	TRBV6-6	TRBD1	TRBJ1-1	CASERPGQRNTEAFF	TGTGCCAGCGAAAGACCGGGACAGAGGAACACTGAAGCTTTCTTT
.	TRBV11-1	TRBD1	TRBJ1-2	CASSQDRGNYGYTF	TGTGCCAGCAGCCAAGACAGGGGGAACTATGGCTACACTTTC
few	TRBV11-2	TRBD1	TRBJ2-2	CASSLVLRGRTGELFF	TGTGCCAGCAGCTTAGTCTTGAGGGGGCGGACCGGGGAGCTGTTTTTT
.	TRBV11-2	.	TRBJ1-5	CASSLGGQPQHF	TGTGCCAGCAGCTTAGGAGGGCAGCCCCAGCATTTT
.	TRBV5-1	.	TRBJ1-4	CASSESGATNEKLFF	TGCGCCAGCAGCGAATCGGGGGCAACTAATGAAAAACTGTTTTTT
.	TRBV21-1	.	TRBJ2-7	CASSKRGWEQYF	TGTGCCAGCAGCAAACGGGGTTGGGAGCAGTACTTC
medium-sized	TRBV5-1	.	TRBJ1-1	CASSLDTNTEAFF	TGCGCCAGCAGCTTGGACACGAACACTGAAGCTTTCTTT
.	TRBV10-2	.	TRBJ2-7	CASSESAGARYEQYF	TGCGCCAGCAGTGAGTCGGCGGGGGCGCGCTACGAGCAGTACTTC
.	TRBV4-1	TRBD1	TRBJ2-5	CASSQEPGQVRGTQYF	TGCGCCAGCAGCCAAGAGCCGGGACAGGTCCGGGGCACCCAGTACTTC
once	TRBV6-6	.	TRBJ2-7	CASSYSPSRPEQYF	TGTGCCAGCAGTTACTCCCCTAGTCGACCCGAGCAGTACTTC
.	TRBV5-6	TRBD2	TRBJ2-3	CASSWGGGATDTQYF	TGTGCCAGCAGCTGGGGGGGAGGTGCCACAGATACGCAGTATTTT
.	TRBV7-2	TRBD1	TRBJ1-2	CASSLGRQGISGYTF	TGTGCCAGCAGCTTAGGAAGACAGGGAATTAGTGGCTACACCTTC
.	TRBV6-5	.	TRBJ1-3	CASSPQGISGNTIYF	TGTGCCAGCAGCCCACAGGGTATTTCTGGAAACACCATATATTTT
.	TRBV5-5	.	TRBJ2-6	CASSFGDSGANVLTF	TGTGCCAGCAGCTTCGGGGACTCTGGGGCCAACGTCCTGACTTTC
.	TRBV6-4	TRBD2	TRBJ2-7	CASSGTSYEQYF	TGTGCCAGCAGTGGGACTAGCTACGAGCAGTACTTC
.	TRBV2	TRBD1	TRBJ1-1	CASSLSYMGDRRTEAFF	TGTGCCAGCAGTCTCTCTTATATGGGGGACAGGCGAACTGAAGCTTTCTTT
.	TRBV5-1	TRBD2	TRBJ2-3	CASSSGGSVNTDTQYF	TGCGCCAGCAGCTCCGGGGGGTCGGTGAACACAGATACGCAGTATTTT
.	TRBV14	TRBD2	TRBJ2-3	CASSQVVRSGGTDTQYF	TGTGCCAGCAGCCAAGTTGTACGTAGCGGGGGGACAGATACGCAGTATTTT
.	TRBV7-2	.	TRBJ1-3	CASSFLMEGNTIYF	TGTGCCAGCAGCTTCTTGATGGAGGGAAACACCATATATTTT